The rows below give T cell receptor beta chains drawn from one sample of a study of shared clonotypes between healthy human individuals. Data came from immunoSEQ multiplex PCR; TCRdb stores just in-frame clones and leaves some out. In the table there are approximately 740,000 clones, approximately 79% of which are singletons. The specimen was memory CD4+ T cells sorted from blood. The receptors stem from a woman aged 25 to 39 in good health. Both conserved end residues are part of each CDR3. The order of the fields is clone size, J gene, V gene, D gene, CDR3 protein, CDR3 DNA. The D gene is left open where the match is weak. Clone size appears in some rows only: once, few, many, or a class for an expanded clone.

. | TRBJ2-3 | TRBV6-1 | . | CASRAQPRDTQYF | TGTGCCAGCAGGGCTCAACCCAGGGATACGCAGTATTTT
. | TRBJ1-1 | TRBV6-5 | . | CASSYHDGRGEAFF | TGTGCCAGCAGTTACCACGACGGAAGGGGTGAAGCTTTCTTT
few | TRBJ2-2 | TRBV30 | . | CAWRIGPNTGELFF | TGTGCCTGGAGGATCGGACCGAACACCGGGGAGCTGTTTTTT
. | TRBJ2-1 | TRBV7-9 | TRBD2 | CASSRGTSGNEQFF | TGTGCCAGCAGCCGGGGGACTAGCGGGAACGAGCAGTTCTTC
once | TRBJ2-6 | TRBV18 | TRBD1 | CASSPGQGRSGANVLTF | TGTGCCAGCTCACCGGGACAGGGTCGTTCTGGGGCCAACGTCCTGACTTTC
. | TRBJ1-4 | TRBV6-5 | . | CASSLRSLPDEKLFF | TGTGCCAGCAGCCTTCGGTCCCTACCAGATGAAAAACTGTTTTTT
. | TRBJ1-1 | TRBV6-1 | . | CASSEIGGLNRAFF | TGTGCCAGCAGTGAAATCGGGGGGCTCAATCGAGCTTTCTTT
. | TRBJ2-1 | TRBV7-8 | TRBD2 | CASTPNPIAGRGSYNEQFF | TGTGCCAGCACCCCGAACCCCATAGCGGGAAGGGGGAGCTACAATGAGCAGTTCTTC
. | TRBJ2-7 | TRBV28 | . | CASTLQGEVNEQYF | TGTGCCAGCACCCTACAAGGGGAGGTCAACGAGCAGTACTTC
. | TRBJ1-5 | TRBV19 | TRBD1 | CASTPTGGAGGYQPQHF | TGTGCCAGTACCCCCACAGGGGGGGCAGGGGGATATCAGCCCCAGCATTTT
. | TRBJ2-5 | TRBV19 | TRBD2 | CASSTSGRQETQYF | TGTGCCAGTAGTACTAGCGGGAGGCAAGAGACCCAGTACTTC
. | TRBJ1-5 | TRBV7-2 | . | CASSLFWDSNQPQHF | TGTGCCAGCAGCTTATTCTGGGATTCCAATCAGCCCCAGCATTTT
. | TRBJ2-3 | TRBV29-1 | . | CSVRRGHSTDTQYF | TGCAGCGTCCGCCGCGGGCATAGCACAGATACGCAGTATTTT
. | TRBJ2-3 | TRBV28 | TRBD1 | CATCPHQGAYRDTQYF | TGTGCCACCTGCCCTCACCAGGGGGCGTATAGAGATACGCAGTATTTT
. | TRBJ1-5 | TRBV27 | TRBD1 | CASSFSGTAHQPQHF | TGTGCCAGCAGTTTTTCCGGGACAGCTCATCAGCCCCAGCATTTT
. | TRBJ1-2 | TRBV4-2 | . | CASSQEQEGLYGYTF | TGTGCCAGCAGCCAAGAGCAGGAGGGCCTATATGGCTACACCTTC
. | TRBJ2-6 | TRBV6-1 | TRBD1 | CASSDPGGASSGANVLTF | TGTGCCAGCAGTGACCCAGGGGGTGCAAGCTCTGGGGCCAACGTCCTGACTTTC
. | TRBJ1-2 | TRBV5-1 | . | CASSHMGDGYTF | TGCGCCAGCAGCCATATGGGAGACGGCTACACCTTC
. | TRBJ1-4 | TRBV6-6 | . | CASSYSQDSEKLFF | TGTGCCAGCAGTTACTCGCAAGATAGTGAAAAACTGTTTTTT
. | TRBJ1-1 | TRBV25-1 | . | CASSELGRDTEAFF | TGTGCCAGCAGTGAACTGGGGAGGGACACTGAAGCTTTCTTT
. | TRBJ1-5 | TRBV4-1 | . | CASSQEPGRINQPQHF | TGCGCCAGCAGCCAAGAACCGGGCAGAATCAATCAGCCCCAGCATTTT
. | TRBJ2-5 | TRBV7-2 | . | CASSLVWTQYF | TGTGCCAGCAGCTTAGTGTGGACCCAGTACTTC
. | TRBJ1-5 | TRBV28 | TRBD1 | CASLRGQGINQPQHF | TGTGCCAGCCTCCGGGGACAGGGAATAAATCAGCCCCAGCATTTT
. | TRBJ1-5 | TRBV5-1 | . | CASSLDLASNQPQHF | TGCGCCAGCAGCCTGGACCTTGCTAGCAATCAGCCCCAGCATTTT
. | TRBJ1-2 | TRBV7-9 | . | CASSSRDKNYGYTF | TGTGCCAGCAGCTCCCGGGACAAAAACTATGGCTACACCTTC
few | TRBJ1-4 | TRBV2 | . | CAAKGNEKLFF | TGTGCCGCCAAGGGCAATGAAAAACTGTTTTTT
. | TRBJ2-5 | TRBV30 | TRBD1 | CAWRTGLTETQYF | TGTGCCTGGAGGACAGGGTTGACGGAGACCCAGTACTTC
once | TRBJ2-7 | TRBV11-2 | . | CASSLLAGPYEQYF | TGTGCCAGCAGCCTACTAGCAGGGCCCTACGAGCAGTACTTC
. | TRBJ2-1 | TRBV7-9 | . | CASSLVRAYEQFF | TGTGCCAGCAGCTTAGTCAGGGCATATGAGCAGTTCTTC
. | TRBJ2-1 | TRBV9 | TRBD2 | CASSVALAGHNEQFF | TGTGCCAGCAGCGTAGCACTAGCGGGACACAATGAGCAGTTCTTC
. | TRBJ2-1 | TRBV19 | TRBD2 | CASTQRGLSSNEQFF | TGTGCCAGTACCCAGAGGGGACTATCATCCAATGAGCAGTTCTTC
many | TRBJ2-2 | TRBV27 | TRBD1 | CASRTGGHTGELFF | TGTGCCAGCAGAACAGGGGGCCACACCGGGGAGCTGTTTTTT
. | TRBJ2-6 | TRBV27 | TRBD1 | CASRTTTGPSGANVLTF | TGTGCCAGCAGGACCACGACAGGGCCCTCTGGGGCCAACGTCCTGACTTTC
. | TRBJ1-1 | TRBV11-2 | . | CASSMGPRNTEAFF | TGTGCCAGCAGCATGGGACCGAGGAACACTGAAGCTTTCTTT
. | TRBJ2-1 | TRBV7-9 | . | CASSAFGGGRGNEQFF | TGTGCCAGCAGCGCCTTTGGGGGCGGTAGAGGTAATGAGCAGTTCTTC
. | TRBJ2-1 | TRBV5-1 | TRBD1 | CASSFTGTGAYNEQFF | TGCGCCAGCAGCTTTACCGGGACAGGGGCCTACAATGAGCAGTTCTTC
. | TRBJ1-1 | TRBV6-5 | . | CASQQRGIRPEAFF | TGTGCCAGCCAACAAAGGGGGATCAGACCTGAAGCTTTCTTT
. | TRBJ2-1 | TRBV10-1 | TRBD2 | CASSESMSSGTSYYNEQFF | TGCGCCAGCAGTGAGTCGATGAGTTCCGGGACTAGTTATTACAATGAGCAGTTCTTC
. | TRBJ2-6 | TRBV19 | . | CASKSQTGANVLTF | TGTGCCAGTAAGTCCCAGACTGGGGCCAACGTCCTGACTTTC
few | TRBJ1-5 | TRBV6-6 | TRBD1 | CASRQGRKASNQPQHF | TGTGCCAGCCGACAGGGTCGCAAGGCGAGCAATCAGCCCCAGCATTTT
. | TRBJ2-2 | TRBV28 | . | CASSVFTAYTGELFF | TGTGCCAGCAGCGTCTTCACAGCCTACACCGGGGAGCTGTTTTTT
. | TRBJ2-3 | TRBV6-5 | . | CASSYGQPNTDTQYF | TGTGCCAGCAGTTACGGACAGCCGAACACAGATACGCAGTATTTT
. | TRBJ2-2 | TRBV15 | . | CATSREFATGELFF | TGTGCCACCAGCAGGGAGTTTGCCACCGGGGAGCTGTTTTTT
. | TRBJ2-5 | TRBV28 | . | CASSSAGQPTGTQYF | TGTGCCAGCAGTTCCGCGGGACAACCGACGGGGACCCAGTACTTC
few | TRBJ1-5 | TRBV21-1 | . | CASSSWTGDDQPQHF | TGTGCCAGCAGCAGCTGGACAGGGGATGATCAGCCCCAGCATTTT
. | TRBJ2-3 | TRBV7-9 | TRBD1 | CASSLEDRAQYF | TGTGCCAGCAGCTTAGAGGACAGGGCACAATATTTT
. | TRBJ1-2 | TRBV5-6 | . | CASSYRGGYTF | TGTGCCAGCAGCTACCGGGGTGGCTACACCTTC
few | TRBJ2-7 | TRBV11-2 | . | CASSLGVSRNEQYF | TGTGCCAGCAGCTTGGGGGTTTCCCGGAACGAGCAGTACTTC
. | TRBJ2-7 | TRBV10-3 | . | CAISTPSYEQYF | TGTGCCATCAGTACCCCCTCCTACGAGCAGTACTTC
. | TRBJ2-6 | TRBV28 | TRBD1 | CASSPGTGDSGANVLTF | TGTGCCAGCAGCCCCGGGACAGGAGACTCTGGGGCCAACGTCCTGACTTTC
once | TRBJ2-2 | TRBV7-2 | . | CASSLVVRTNTGELFF | TGTGCCAGCAGCTTAGTTGTCCGGACGAACACCGGGGAGCTGTTTTTT
many | TRBJ2-2 | TRBV6-1 | TRBD1 | CASSQTTGLAGELFF | TGTGCCAGCAGCCAAACGACAGGGTTGGCCGGGGAGCTGTTTTTT
. | TRBJ2-5 | TRBV2 | TRBD2 | CATLLTSGSKTQYF | TGTGCCACCCTGCTGACTAGCGGGAGCAAGACCCAGTACTTC
. | TRBJ2-7 | TRBV2 | TRBD1 | CASTLQGDTYEQYF | TGTGCCAGCACTCTACAGGGGGACACCTACGAGCAGTACTTC
few | TRBJ2-3 | TRBV19 | . | CASSMTRQGGDTQYF | TGTGCCAGTAGTATGACCAGACAGGGAGGAGATACGCAGTATTTT
. | TRBJ2-1 | TRBV6-1 | TRBD2 | CASRGSGGHNEQFF | TGTGCCAGCAGGGGTAGCGGGGGCCACAATGAGCAGTTCTTC
. | TRBJ1-3 | TRBV7-2 | . | CASSTDAVSGNTIYF | TGTGCCAGCAGCACAGACGCGGTCTCTGGAAACACCATATATTTT